The next 21 T cell receptor beta chains were all read from a single sample in a study of T cells in Graves' hyperthyroidism and ophthalmopathy. The investigators amplified TCR beta CDR3 regions from RNA transcripts. During a first-round RT-PCR of the TCR CDR3, the HTBI primer set was used. From the multiplex PCR reads, TCRdb called clonotypes with MiXCR, one entry per CDR3 protein. The table lists some 140,000 distinct CDR3 sequences, approximately 20% of them singletons. Sequenced sample: blood. These receptors came from a woman aged 45-65 years with Graves' hyperthyroidism that later progressed to Graves' ophthalmopathy.

This clonotype was observed at least ten times. The V call is TRBV29-1, the J call TRBJ2-7, with D maybe TRBD2 (6 bases). Per germline, CDR1 SQVTM and CDR2 ANQGSEA. The germline V and J ends were trimmed by 1 base and 2 bases, with 6 bases remaining between them. The CDR3 is made up of 12 amino acids. CDR3 nucleotides: TGCAGCGTTGAAGGGGGGGCCTACGAGCAGTACTTC. Protein: CSVEGGAYEQYF.

There are many counts of this clonotype. The chain carries TRBV20-1 and TRBJ2-5; D unclear. Trimming removed 3 bases at V and 4 bases at J, with 3 bases between. CDR3 size: 10 residues. Germline CDR1 DFQATT, CDR2 SNEGSKA (reference sequence). The CDR3 sequence: CSASLETQYF. DNA of the CDR3: TGCAGTGCTAGCTTAGAGACCCAGTACTTC.

As for this clonotype: At one end, the junction sequence differs from germline, possibly due to a read error. The chain links TRBV28 to TRBJ1-1, with 10 bases aligning to TRBD1. CDR3 size: 14 residues. The germline CDR1 and CDR2 sequences are MDHEN and SYDVKM. The CDR3 here is CVSTPGDRGTEAFF. The CDR3 nucleotides are TGTGTCAGCACCCCCGGGGACAGGGGTACTGAAGCTTTCTTC.

This clonotype was seen ten or more times. This rearrangement joins TRBV20-1 to TRBJ2-5; D is perhaps TRBD1 (6 bases). Germline values: CDR1 DFQATT, CDR2 SNEGSKA (reference sequence). The CDR3 has 15 amino acids. The V end lost 2 bases, the J end lost 5 bases, and 18 bases lay between the germline ends. In DNA, the CDR3 is TGCAGTGCTAGATATTACAGGGCCAGGATGGAGACCCAGTACTTC. Translated: CSARYYRARMETQYF.

This clonotype was counted ten times or more. V and J are TRBV7-9 and TRBJ2-3; unclear D gene. This CDR3 region has 12 residues. Trimming cost V 1 base and J 3 bases, with 2 bases left between them. Germline V gives CDR1 SEHNR, CDR2 FQNEAQ (reference sequence). CDR3 coding DNA: TGTGCCAGCAGCTTAGAGACAGATACGCAGTATTTT. Protein: CASSLETDTQYF.

The count of this clonotype is one. The gene calls are TRBV7-3 and TRBJ2-5; 9 nucleotides line up with TRBD1. The CDR3 covers 16 residues. Trimming removed 5 bases from V and 3 bases from J; junction bases left unmatched: 10. The germline V gene encodes CDR1 SGHTA and CDR2 FQGTGA. The CDR3 sequence is CASSPTPGQGKETQYF. DNA for the CDR3: TGTGCCAGCAGCCCAACCCCGGGACAGGGTAAAGAGACCCAGTACTTC.

This clonotype was seen many times. J is TRBJ2-1 and V is TRBV11-2, with 10 positions matching TRBD2. This CDR3 region has 14 residues. Germline lookup yields CDR1 SGHAT and CDR2 FQNNGV. J lost 12 bases, V lost 5 bases, and 10 bases had no gene match. DNA of the CDR3: TGTGCCAGCAGCCTGAGACTGGCTAGCGGGGGGCAGTTCTTC. Its protein product is CASSLRLASGGQFF. The complete variable domain, with remaining parts taken from reference TRBV11-2 and TRBJ2-1, reads EAGVAQSPRYKIIEKRQSVAFWCNPISGHATLYWYQQILGQGPKLLIQFQNNGVVDDSQLPKDRFSAERLKGVDSTLKIQPAKLEDSAVYLCASSLRLASGGQFFGPGTRLTVL.

This clonotype was seen ten or more times. V gene TRBV3-1 combines with J gene TRBJ2-7; D unclear. V lost 1 base and J 7 bases, leaving 8 bases between the germline ends. Germline V gene data show CDR1 as LGHDT and CDR2 as YNNKEL (reference sequence). The CDR3 spans 12 residues. CDR3 amino acids: CASSQGRNEQYF. For the CDR3, the DNA is TGTGCCAGCAGCCAAGGCAGAAATGAGCAGTACTTC.

In its sample, this clonotype was seen a few times. The chain carries TRBV14 and TRBJ2-5; TRBD2 aligns across 13 bases. Germline V lookup: CDR1 SGHDN, CDR2 FVKESK. The trim removed 0 bases at V and 5 bases at J, leaving 3 bases unmatched. The CDR3 extends over 16 amino acids. Here the CDR3 reads CASSQETSGRAETQYF. CDR3 DNA: TGTGCCAGCAGCCAAGAAACTAGCGGGAGGGCGGAGACCCAGTACTTC.

This clonotype showed up just a few times. The chain links TRBV5-6 to TRBJ1-4; D may be TRBD1 (5 bases). The CDR3 runs to 15 residues. V was clipped by 3 bases and J by 8 bases, with 17 bases between them. Germline CDR1 and CDR2: SGHDT and YYEEEE. The CDR3 spells CASSSFQGVWEKLFF. The CDR3 DNA sequence: TGTGCCAGCAGCTCTTTCCAGGGAGTATGGGAAAAACTGTTTTTT.

This clonotype was counted only a few times. This chain connects TRBV5-1 to TRBJ1-4, with D unresolved. The CDR3 extends over 13 amino acids. Trimming cost V 1 base and J 5 bases, with 6 bases left between them. From germline, CDR1 is SGHRS and CDR2 YFSETQ. The CDR3 DNA is TGCGCCAGCAGCTTGAATCGGAATGAAAAACTGTTTTTT. Its protein product is CASSLNRNEKLFF.

This clonotype was counted ten times or more. V and J are TRBV20-1 and TRBJ2-1, with a possible D match to TRBD1 (6 bases). Germline V CDR1 and CDR2: DFQATT, SNEGSKA (reference sequence). V dropped 0 bases and J dropped 0 bases, with 12 bases sitting between them. CDR3 length: 16 residues. The CDR3: CSARDIQGLSYNEQFF. In DNA form, the CDR3 reads TGCAGTGCTAGAGATATACAGGGCCTCTCCTACAATGAGCAGTTCTTC.

This clonotype was detected many times. V gene TRBV10-3 combines with J gene TRBJ1-6, with D uncertain. The germline V gene encodes CDR1 ENHRY and CDR2 SYGVKD. The CDR3 is 13 residues long. Trimming cost V 2 bases and J 10 bases, with 9 bases left between them. CDR3 loop: CAISEESYSPLHF. In nucleotides, the CDR3 is TGTGCCATCAGTGAGGAGAGTTACTCACCCCTCCACTTT.

This clonotype was seen ten or more times. This rearrangement joins TRBV5-5 to TRBJ2-7; D is unresolved. Germline CDR1 SGHKS, CDR2 YYEKEE (reference sequence). V was pared by 4 bases and J by 0 bases, with 14 bases between. The CDR3 covers 15 residues. DNA for the CDR3: TGTGCCAGCAGCCTACGAGGCACTTACTCCTACGAGCAGTACTTC. Its protein is CASSLRGTYSYEQYF.

J is TRBJ1-5 and V is TRBV12-3 or TRBV12-4; 10 nucleotides agree with TRBD1. The CDR3 contains 18 residues. V lost 6 bases to trimming and J lost 0 bases; unmatched junction nucleotides: 11. The DNA of the CDR3 is TGTGCCAGCAGCCTCGACAGGGGGCCCGGGTATAGCAATCAGCCCCAGCATTTT. Translating gives CASSLDRGPGYSNQPQHF.

Many counts were recorded for this clonotype. V and J are TRBV20-1 and TRBJ2-3; D is uncertain. Germline V gene sequence: CDR1 DFQATT, CDR2 SNEGSKA (reference sequence). This CDR3 region has 14 residues. Trimming removed 3 bases from V and 2 bases from J, with 12 bases in between. The CDR3 nucleotides read TGCAGTGCTAGGTCTGGCAGCCACACAGATACGCAGTATTTT. It codes for CSARSGSHTDTQYF.

Concerning this clonotype itself: Compared with germline, one end of the junction differs, possibly owing to a read error. The rearrangement joins TRBV11-2 to TRBJ1-4; D is undetermined. The CDR3 extends over 14 amino acids. The V gene's germline CDR1 is SGHAT and CDR2 FQNNGV. CDR3 nucleotide sequence: TGTGCCAGCAGTTCGGACCTCTGGGCCGAAAAACTGCTTTTT. Its protein product is CASSSDLWAEKLLF.

This sequence joins TRBV5-1 and TRBJ2-5, with D perhaps TRBD2 (7 bases). The CDR3 is 16 residues long. V lost 0 bases to trimming and J lost 2 bases, with 14 bases between them. In germline, CDR1 is SGHRS, CDR2 YFSETQ. The CDR3 DNA sequence: TGCGCCAGCAGCTTGGAGGCAGGGGAGGGACAAGAGACCCAGTACTTC. This translates into CASSLEAGEGQETQYF.

This clonotype was seen a few times. The chain links TRBV5-1 to TRBJ1-6; a weak D match, TRBD1 (6 bases). V was clipped by 4 bases and J by 2 bases, with 10 bases between them. The germline V gene has CDR1 SGHRS and CDR2 YFSETQ. CDR3 length equals 15 residues. The CDR3 sequence is CASSDGQPYNSPLHF. The CDR3 nucleotides read TGCGCCAGCAGCGACGGACAGCCCTATAATTCACCCCTCCACTTT.

This clonotype was picked up many times. The CDR3: CASRPQSQPQHF. CDR3 DNA: TGTGCCAGCAGGCCCCAGTCTCAGCCCCAGCATTTT. The chain has TRBV6-1 and TRBJ1-5; D unresolved. This CDR3 comprises 12 residues. The V gene's germline CDR1 is MNHNS and CDR2 SASEGT. Trimming pared 6 bases from V and 6 bases from J, leaving 9 bases between.

This clonotype came up many times. V usage is TRBV27 and J usage is TRBJ1-2; perhaps TRBD1 as D (6 bases). The CDR3 extends over 13 amino acids. CDR1 and CDR2 from the germline V gene are MNHEY and SMNVEV (reference sequence). The V gene lost 6 bases and the J gene lost 4 bases, with 12 bases spanning the gap. CDR3 loop: CASRQRGTYGYTF. The CDR3 DNA is TGTGCCAGCAGACAGAGGGGGACCTATGGCTACACCTTC.